These T cell receptor beta chains were read from a single sample in a study of T cell repertoires in cytomegalovirus infection. MiXCR was run by TCRdb on the reads, yielding one entry per CDR3 protein. The table shows 400,000 or so distinct CDR3 sequences, with approximately 30% occurring only once. The source material was PBMCs. Every receptor here comes from a human donor in good health (CMV status not recorded). Some clones in this sample may be carry-over from other donors' samples. Both conserved end residues are part of each CDR3. A D gene is named only where the DNA matches it firmly. Clone size is given for some rows only: seen once, a few or many times, or a class if the clone is expanded.

J gene	D gene	V gene	clone size	CDR3 DNA	CDR3 protein
TRBJ2-5	-	TRBV5-6	-	TGTGCCAGCGGCAGGATTTTCGGGGAGACCCAGTACTTC	CASGRIFGETQYF
TRBJ2-3	TRBD1	TRBV6-5	-	TGTGCCAGCAGTCCCACAGGGGGCGTGACAGATACGCAGTATTTT	CASSPTGGVTDTQYF
TRBJ1-4	-	TRBV15	-	TGTGCCACCAGGGAGGTCCAGGAAAAACTGTTTTTT	CATREVQEKLFF
TRBJ2-5	TRBD2	TRBV7-2	few	TGTGCCAGCAGCCCGGGACTAGCGGACACGGGGACCCAGTACTTC	CASSPGLADTGTQYF
TRBJ1-1	-	TRBV7-2	many	TGTGCCAGCAGCTTAGACGGGGGAGAGGGGACTGAAGCTTTCTTT	CASSLDGGEGTEAFF
TRBJ2-3	-	TRBV7-6	-	TGTGCCAGCAGCGGATTCACAGATACGCAGTATTTT	CASSGFTDTQYF
TRBJ2-2	TRBD2	TRBV12-3/TRBV12-4	-	TGTGCCAGCAGTCCCAGACTAGCGGGGCTCATAACCGGGGAGCTGTTTTTT	CASSPRLAGLITGELFF
TRBJ1-5	TRBD1	TRBV19	-	TGTGCCAGTACCCCCGACAGGGGCAATCAGCCCCAGCATTTT	CASTPDRGNQPQHF
TRBJ2-7	TRBD2	TRBV7-2	many	TGTGCCAGCAGCTTAAGACTAGCGGGGGGGCCTTCCTACGAGCAGTACTTC	CASSLRLAGGPSYEQYF
TRBJ1-4	-	TRBV7-9	-	TGTGCCAGCAGCTTAGCGCGGGGGTCTGGTGAAAAACTGTTTTTT	CASSLARGSGEKLFF
TRBJ1-2	-	TRBV28	-	TGTGCCAGCAGTTTATTGGGCAGTTTCTATGGCTACACCTTC	CASSLLGSFYGYTF
TRBJ2-2	TRBD1	TRBV19	-	TGTGCCAGTAGTATAAACAGGGGCGGCATCACCGGGGAGCTGTTTTTT	CASSINRGGITGELFF
TRBJ2-5	-	TRBV9	-	TGTGCCAGCAGCGTAGGAGGGTACAGTGGGCAAGAGACCCAGTACTTC	CASSVGGYSGQETQYF
TRBJ1-6	TRBD1	TRBV6-5	few	TGTGCCAGCAGACGGGACAGGGGCGGCGGTTCACCCCTCCACTTT	CASRRDRGGGSPLHF
TRBJ1-2	TRBD1	TRBV27	many	TGTGCCAGCAGTTCCGGACAGGGGGCTGATGGCTACACCTTC	CASSSGQGADGYTF
TRBJ1-3	-	TRBV12-3/TRBV12-4	-	TGTGCCAGCGGTACTGAGCTGAAACTGCACTCTGGAAACACCATATATTTT	CASGTELKLHSGNTIYF
TRBJ1-1	TRBD1	TRBV6-6	-	TGTGCCAGCAGCCCTTACATTGGCGACAGGGAAGCTTTATTT	CASSPYIGDREALF
TRBJ2-5	TRBD2	TRBV7-2	many	TGTGCCAGCAGCAGGGGACTAGCGGTAGGGGAGACCCAGTACTTC	CASSRGLAVGETQYF
TRBJ1-1	-	TRBV4-2	-	TGTGCCAGCAGCCAAGTTGAGAAGAACACTGAAGCTTTCTTT	CASSQVEKNTEAFF
TRBJ1-1	-	TRBV27	many	TGTGCCAGCAGCCCCCCGGACAGCCCCCTTAGGGACACTGAAGCTTTCTTT	CASSPPDSPLRDTEAFF
TRBJ2-5	-	TRBV6-1	many	TGTGCCAGCAGTGGGACAGCTTTCGGGACCCAGTACTTC	CASSGTAFGTQYF
TRBJ2-2	-	TRBV6-2/TRBV6-3	-	TGTGCCAGCAGTTACTCGATTACTAGCTTCGTTACCGGGGAGCTGTTTTTT	CASSYSITSFVTGELFF
TRBJ1-3	TRBD1	TRBV20-1	few	TGCAGTGCCCGGGACAGCGCTTCTGGAAACACCATATATTTT	CSARDSASGNTIYF
TRBJ2-7	-	TRBV20-1	once	TGCAGTGCTAGAGGAGCGCGGGACTACGAGCAGTACTTC	CSARGARDYEQYF
TRBJ1-1	-	TRBV5-1	-	TGCGCCAGCAGCTTGGGGGTCGGTGGGGCAGACACTGAAGCTTTCTTT	CASSLGVGGADTEAFF
TRBJ1-1	-	TRBV6-5	few	TGTGCCAGCAGTTACGGCATATACACTGAAGCTTTCTTT	CASSYGIYTEAFF
TRBJ1-3	TRBD1	TRBV7-2	-	TGTGCCAGCAGCTACCGCCGGGACAGGGGGTATATTGGAAACACCATATATTTT	CASSYRRDRGYIGNTIYF
TRBJ1-1	TRBD1	TRBV9	few	TGTGCCAGCAGCACACCGGGACAGGGAGAAGCTTTCTTT	CASSTPGQGEAFF
TRBJ2-3	-	TRBV11-3	once	TGTGCCAGCAGATGGGACGCCCGGACGCAGTATTTT	CASRWDARTQYF